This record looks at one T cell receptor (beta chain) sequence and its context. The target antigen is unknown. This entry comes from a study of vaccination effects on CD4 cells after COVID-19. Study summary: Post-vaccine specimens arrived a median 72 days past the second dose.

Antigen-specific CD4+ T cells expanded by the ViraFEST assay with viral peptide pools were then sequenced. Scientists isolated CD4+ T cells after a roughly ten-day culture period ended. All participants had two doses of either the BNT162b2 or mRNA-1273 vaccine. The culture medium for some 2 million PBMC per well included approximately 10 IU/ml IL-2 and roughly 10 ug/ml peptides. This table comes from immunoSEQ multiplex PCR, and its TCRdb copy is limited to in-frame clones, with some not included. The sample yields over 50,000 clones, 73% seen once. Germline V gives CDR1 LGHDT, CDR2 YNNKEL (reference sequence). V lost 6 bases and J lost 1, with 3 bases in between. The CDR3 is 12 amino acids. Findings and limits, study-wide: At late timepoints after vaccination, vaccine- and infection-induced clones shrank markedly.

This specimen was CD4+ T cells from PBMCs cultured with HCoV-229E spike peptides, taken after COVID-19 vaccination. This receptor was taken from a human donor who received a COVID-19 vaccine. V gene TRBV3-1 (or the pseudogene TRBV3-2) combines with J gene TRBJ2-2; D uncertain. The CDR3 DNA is TGTGCCAGCAGAGAGAACACCGGGGAGCTGTTTTTT. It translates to CASRENTGELFF.